These 30 T cell receptor beta chains were sequenced from one sample in a study of monozygotic twins with inflammatory bowel disease. TCRdb reprocessed the 5' RACE reads and keeps a single row for each CDR3 protein, giving no DNA. In all, the sample yields about 450,000 distinct CDR3 sequences. Input material: blood. The receptors were sampled from a human donor with ulcerative colitis or Crohn's disease, or a healthy co-twin of an affected twin (not recorded which).

The J gene is TRBJ2-1, the V gene TRBV4-2; checking the TCRdb D call of TRBD2 is not possible without DNA. The CDR3 extends over 15 amino acids. The V gene's germline CDR1 is LGHNA and CDR2 YNFKEQ. CDR3 amino acids: CASSRSSGGNNEQFF.

V gene TRBV7-9 combines with J gene TRBJ2-5; the TRBD1 assignment by TCRdb is unverifiable without DNA. The CDR3 covers 15 residues. Germline-derived CDR1 and CDR2 are SEHNR and FQNEAQ (reference sequence). The CDR3 is CASSRGTVVGETQYF.

V is TRBV7-2 and J is TRBJ2-7; the TCRdb D gene call, TRBD2, has no DNA to confirm it. The CDR3 loop spans 14 amino acids. Germline-derived CDR1 and CDR2 are SGHTA and FQGNSA. CDR3 loop: CASSPGLAGAEQYF.

This chain uses TRBV7-8 with TRBJ1-1. CDR3 length: 15 residues. Germline CDR1 and CDR2: SGHVS and FQNEAQ. CDR3: CASSLGGPGNTEAFF. Supplemented by reference TRBV7-8 and TRBJ1-1, the full variable domain reads GAGVSQSPRYKVAKRGQDVALRCDPISGHVSLFWYQQALGQGPEFLTYFQNEAQLDKSGLPSDRFFAERPEGSVSTLKIQRTQQEDSAVYLCASSLGGPGNTEAFFGQGTRLTVV.

The chain recombines TRBV12-3 or TRBV12-4 with TRBJ2-3. The CDR3 is 14 amino acids. The CDR3 protein is CASSLVLGTDTQYF.

The V call is TRBV7-3, the J call TRBJ2-1; without DNA, the TCRdb call of TRBD1 cannot be checked. The CDR3 contains 15 residues. Germline CDR1 and CDR2: SGHTA and FQGTGA. The CDR3 loop reads CASSPRTGVDNEQFF.

This chain joins TRBV28 and TRBJ1-5; the D call from TCRdb, TRBD1, cannot be confirmed without DNA. The CDR3 loop spans 16 amino acids. The germline CDR1 and CDR2 sequences are MDHEN and SYDVKM. The chain's CDR3 is CASSRTGYGSNQPQHF. Supplemented by reference TRBV28 and TRBJ1-5, the full variable domain reads DVKVTQSSRYLVKRTGEKVFLECVQDMDHENMFWYRQDPGLGLRLIYFSYDVKMKEKGDIPEGYSVSREKKERFSLILESASTNQTSMYLCASSRTGYGSNQPQHFGDGTRLSIL.

The V gene is TRBV2, the J gene TRBJ2-2. The germline gives CDR1 SNHLY, CDR2 FYNNEI. This CDR3 region has 15 residues. CDR3 sequence reads: CASRPSVQNTGELFF.

The chain carries TRBV12-3 or TRBV12-4 and TRBJ1-3. CDR3 length: 14 residues. This CDR3 is CASSFQGFGNTIYF.

This rearrangement joins TRBV6-2 or TRBV6-3 to TRBJ2-7. This CDR3 has 11 amino acids. Germline V CDR1 and CDR2: MNHEY, SVGEGT. This CDR3 reads CASSYSTEQYF.

The gene calls are TRBV5-1 and TRBJ2-6; TCRdb returns TRBD1, unconfirmable since there is no DNA. Germline V gene lookup returns CDR1 SGHRS and CDR2 YFSETQ. The CDR3 totals 16 residues. CDR3 in amino acids: CASSLNRAGGANVLTF.

CDR3 residues: CASSPDRETEAFF. The chain recombines TRBV6-5 with TRBJ1-1; the D gene TCRdb calls, TRBD1, cannot be checked with no DNA. CDR3 length: 13 amino acids. Germline V gene lookup returns CDR1 MNHEY and CDR2 SVGAGI.

The chain joins TRBV12-3 or TRBV12-4 to TRBJ1-1; as DNA is missing, the TRBD1 call by TCRdb cannot be tested. The CDR3 sequence is 13 residues long. This CDR3 is CASSPPQASEAFF.

This chain uses TRBV7-8 with TRBJ2-1; the D call from TCRdb, TRBD2, cannot be confirmed without DNA. Germline-derived CDR1 and CDR2 are SGHVS and FQNEAQ. The CDR3 extends over 16 amino acids. The CDR3 region is CASSPDLAGVGNEQFF.

The chain joins TRBV3-1 to TRBJ2-3; TCRdb's assignment of TRBD1 cannot be checked, as there is no DNA. The CDR3 extends over 15 amino acids. Germline loops: CDR1 LGHDT, CDR2 YNNKEL (reference sequence). The CDR3 region is CASSQAGAPADTQYF.

The chain couples TRBV6-1 to TRBJ1-2. The germline gives CDR1 MNHNS, CDR2 SASEGT. The CDR3 sequence is 14 residues long. CDR3 amino acids: CASSPTLNNYGYTF.

The chain links TRBV28 to TRBJ2-5; TCRdb selects TRBD1, and the lack of DNA leaves this call unchecked. CDR1 MDHEN and CDR2 SYDVKM come from the germline V gene. CDR3 size: 15 residues. The CDR3 protein is CASSPPQNHRETQYF.

The V and J genes are TRBV6-5 and TRBJ1-1; TCRdb calls TRBD1, which cannot be checked without DNA. The CDR3 consists of 14 residues. Germline V lookup: CDR1 MNHEY, CDR2 SVGAGI. CDR3 sequence: CASSYSRTGAEAFF.

The chain uses TRBV25-1 and TRBJ1-1. Germline V gene data show CDR1 as MGHDK and CDR2 as SYGVNS. The CDR3 runs to 13 residues. The CDR3 region is CASSEWAGYEAFF.

The CDR3 loop is CASSIVDRGNEQFF. The chain recombines TRBV19 with TRBJ2-1; the TCRdb call, TRBD1, lacks DNA for checking. Germline V gene sequence: CDR1 LNHDA, CDR2 SQIVND (reference sequence). The CDR3 has 14 amino acids.

The chain links TRBV7-9 to TRBJ1-2; absent DNA, TCRdb's TRBD1 call cannot be checked. The CDR3 length is 15 residues. Germline CDR1 is SEHNR and CDR2 is FQNEAQ (reference sequence). The CDR3 spells CASSRQGQGNGGYTF.

V gene TRBV14 combines with J gene TRBJ2-5; as DNA is missing, the TRBD2 call by TCRdb cannot be tested. Germline V gene lookup returns CDR1 SGHDN and CDR2 FVKESK. This CDR3 is 16 amino acids long. The CDR3: CASSQDLSLGRETQYF.

The chain has TRBV6-5 and TRBJ1-4. This CDR3 region has 16 residues. CDR1 is MNHEY, CDR2 SVGAGI, per germline. The CDR3 here is CASSSKGLSTNEKLFF.

This rearrangement joins TRBV5-1 to TRBJ2-3; the TRBD2 assignment by TCRdb is unverifiable without DNA. The CDR3 extends over 16 amino acids. CDR1 SGHRS and CDR2 YFSETQ come from the germline V gene. CDR3: CASSSVGWSGRDTQYF.

The rearrangement uses TRBV3-1 and TRBJ1-1; TCRdb lists TRBD1, though no DNA is available to test this call. This CDR3 is built from 13 residues. The germline V gene encodes CDR1 LGHDT and CDR2 YNNKEL (reference sequence). The CDR3 sequence is CASSLRGYTEAFF.

This chain links TRBV5-1 with TRBJ2-3. This CDR3 comprises 12 residues. Germline V gene sequence: CDR1 SGHRS, CDR2 YFSETQ. The CDR3 loop reads CASTWDGHTQYF.

The chain has TRBV9 and TRBJ2-2; TCRdb selects TRBD1, and the lack of DNA leaves this call unchecked. CDR3 size: 16 residues. Germline CDR1 reads SGDLS; CDR2 reads YYNGEE. The CDR3 sequence: CASSVEGARDTGELFF.

The chain couples TRBV28 to TRBJ1-1. This CDR3 is built from 15 residues. Germline values: CDR1 MDHEN, CDR2 SYDVKM. CDR3 loop: CASTESGTMNTEAFF.

CDR3 loop: CASSSSGLAGNTGELFF. This chain joins TRBV6-2 or TRBV6-3 and TRBJ2-2; without DNA, the TCRdb call of TRBD2 cannot be checked. This CDR3 contains 17 residues. The germline CDR1 and CDR2 sequences are MNHEY and SVGEGT.

The chain has TRBV5-1 and TRBJ1-1; the TCRdb call, TRBD1, lacks DNA for checking. The CDR3 totals 18 residues. CDR1 is SGHRS and CDR2 is YFSETQ in the germline V gene. The CDR3 loop reads CASSGGGGSAPRNTEAFF. Using reference TRBV5-1 and TRBJ1-1 for the parts outside the CDR3, the full variable domain is KAGVTQTPRYLIKTRGQQVTLSCSPISGHRSVSWYQQTPGQGLQFLFEYFSETQRNKGNFPGRFSGRQFSNSRSEMNVSTLELGDSALYLCASSGGGGSAPRNTEAFFGQGTRLTVV.